This entry is about one T cell receptor (beta chain). The data were taken from a study of molecular identifiers for immune sequencing clone quantification. Study details: Five portions were made in replicates from RNA of approximately 20,000 or 98,000 naive CD8 cells, and four underwent sequencing.

TCRdb analysed the PCR reads with MiXCR anew, one entry per CDR3 protein. The sample carries around 470,000 distinct CDR3 sequences, roughly 26% recorded once. CDR1 MGHRA and CDR2 YSYEKL come from the germline V gene. The CDR3 sequence is 14 residues long. Deletions cut 3 bases from V and 3 bases from J, with 12 bases between. The clonotype comes from a human donor in good health. Some libraries in this study had Jurkat cell RNA spiked in. This rearrangement joins TRBV4-1 to TRBJ2-7; possible D gene TRBD2, 5 bases. The sample was naive CD8+ T cells from blood, with Jurkat cell RNA spiked in. Subset defined: FACS-sorted CD8+CD4-CCR7+CD45RA+ naive T cells. CDR3 bases: TGCGCCAGCAGCCATGAGGGCCACAACTACGAGCAGTACTTC. Translation: CASSHEGHNYEQYF.